A few counts support the clone carrying this TCR beta chain. Its antigen is still unknown. With the Oncomine TCR Beta short-read assay, DNA from cultured CD4+ T cells was sequenced. TCRdb itself ran the PCR reads through MiXCR, one entry per CDR3 protein. The sample records some 21,000 distinct CDR3 sequences, about 40% being singletons. Treatment defined: approximately nine-day PBMC culture with coronavirus spike peptide pools or control peptides (ViraFEST assay). V was trimmed by 3 bases and J by 5 bases, leaving 7 bases between them. Germline V gene lookup returns CDR1 MNHNS and CDR2 SASEGT. The CDR3 contains 12 residues. The data are from a study of vaccination and CD4 T cells after COVID-19. Study findings and constraints: The appearance of a median 86.3% of reactive clones in convalescent patients occurred only post-vaccination.

The chain couples TRBV6-1 to TRBJ2-5; no firm D call. This specimen was CD4+ T cells from blood, cultured in vitro, taken before SARS-CoV-2 vaccination. This TCR was sampled from a human donor who received a COVID-19 vaccine. For the CDR3, the DNA is TGTGCCAGCAGTGATATAAGGGAGACCCAGTACTTC. Its translation: CASSDIRETQYF.